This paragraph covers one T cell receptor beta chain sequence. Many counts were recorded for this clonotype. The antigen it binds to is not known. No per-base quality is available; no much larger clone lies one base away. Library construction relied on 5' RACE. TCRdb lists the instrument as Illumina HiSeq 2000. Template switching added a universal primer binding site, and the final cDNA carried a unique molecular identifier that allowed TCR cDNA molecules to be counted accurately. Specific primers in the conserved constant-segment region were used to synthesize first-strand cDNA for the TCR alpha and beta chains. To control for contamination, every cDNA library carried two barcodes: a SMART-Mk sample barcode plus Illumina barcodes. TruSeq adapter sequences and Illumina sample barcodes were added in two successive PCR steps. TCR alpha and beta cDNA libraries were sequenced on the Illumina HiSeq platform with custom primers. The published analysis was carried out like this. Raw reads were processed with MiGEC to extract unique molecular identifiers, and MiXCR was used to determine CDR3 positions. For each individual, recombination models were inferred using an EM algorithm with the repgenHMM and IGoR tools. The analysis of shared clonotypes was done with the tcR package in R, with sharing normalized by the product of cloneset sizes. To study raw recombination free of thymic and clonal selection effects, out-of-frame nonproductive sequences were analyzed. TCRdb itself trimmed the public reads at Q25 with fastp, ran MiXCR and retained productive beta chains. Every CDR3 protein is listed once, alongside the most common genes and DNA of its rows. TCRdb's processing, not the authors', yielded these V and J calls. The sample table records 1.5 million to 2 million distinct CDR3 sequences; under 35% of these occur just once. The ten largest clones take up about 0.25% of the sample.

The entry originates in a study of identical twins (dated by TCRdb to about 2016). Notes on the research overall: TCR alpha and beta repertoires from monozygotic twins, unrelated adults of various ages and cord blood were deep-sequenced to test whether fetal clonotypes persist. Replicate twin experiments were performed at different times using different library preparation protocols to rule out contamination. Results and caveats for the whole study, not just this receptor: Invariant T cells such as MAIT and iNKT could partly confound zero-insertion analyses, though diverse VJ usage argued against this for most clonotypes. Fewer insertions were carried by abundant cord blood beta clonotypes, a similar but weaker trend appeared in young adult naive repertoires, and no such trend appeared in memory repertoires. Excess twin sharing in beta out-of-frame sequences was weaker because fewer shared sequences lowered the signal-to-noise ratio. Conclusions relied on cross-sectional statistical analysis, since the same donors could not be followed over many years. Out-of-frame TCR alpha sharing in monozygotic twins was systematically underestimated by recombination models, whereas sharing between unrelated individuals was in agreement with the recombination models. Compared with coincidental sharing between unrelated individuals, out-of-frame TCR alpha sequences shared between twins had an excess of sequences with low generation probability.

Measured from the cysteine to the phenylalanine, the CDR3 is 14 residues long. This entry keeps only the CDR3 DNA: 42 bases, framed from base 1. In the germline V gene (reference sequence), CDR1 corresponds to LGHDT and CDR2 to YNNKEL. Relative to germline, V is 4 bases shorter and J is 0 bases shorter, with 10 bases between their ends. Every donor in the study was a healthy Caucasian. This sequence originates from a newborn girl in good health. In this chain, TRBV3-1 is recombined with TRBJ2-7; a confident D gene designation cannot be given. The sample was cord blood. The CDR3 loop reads CASSPPVSSYEQYF. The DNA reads TGTGCCAGCAGCCCCCCGGTCAGCTCCTACGAGCAGTACTTC.